The sequence of this T cell receptor (beta chain) was determined in a study of T cell clones after liver transplantation. The overall study: A pre-transplant mixed lymphocyte reaction with TCRbeta sequencing defined graft-donor-reactive clones followed in post-transplant blood.

The V gene's germline CDR1 is SGHRS and CDR2 YFSETQ. The ends lost 4 bases at V and 3 bases at J; junction bases unmatched: 9. There are 17 residues in the CDR3. TCRdb's table, derived via immunoSEQ multiplex PCR, lists solely in-frame clones and lacks some. The sample yields over 60,000 clones, 80% seen once. Sequenced material: CD4+ T cells from blood, taken before liver transplant. The TCR comes from a human donor who received a liver transplant. The gene calls are TRBV5-1 and TRBJ2-1; TRBD2 agrees at 11 bases. The CDR3 protein is CASSTSLAGGGYNEQFF. Written as DNA, the CDR3 is TGCGCCAGCAGCACCTCGCTAGCGGGAGGAGGCTACAATGAGCAGTTCTTC.